The 14 T cell receptor beta chains listed next were all sequenced from one sample in a study of shared clonotypes between healthy human individuals. CD45RO negativity and positive selection for CCR7 defined naive CD8 cells, a population that excluded terminally differentiated effector memory CD45RA+ cells. The table came from immunoSEQ multiplex PCR; TCRdb's copy has only in-frame clones and leaves some out. The sample yields millions of clones, approximately 94% seen once. Sequenced: naive CD8+ T cells from PBMCs. These receptors came from a man between 18 and 29 years old in good health. Some clones in this sample may be carry-over from other donors' samples.

This chain connects TRBV9 to TRBJ2-7, with 12 nucleotides matching TRBD2. The CDR3 is 15 residues long. Germline V lookup: CDR1 SGDLS, CDR2 YYNGEE. Trimming took 3 bases from V and 5 from J; bases not matched to a gene: 6. The CDR3 nucleotides read TGTGCCAGCAGCGAGACTAGCGGGAGCTTCGACGAGCAGTACTTC. Encoded protein: CASSETSGSFDEQYF.

This clone was counted a single time. The CDR3 spells CASRIGGSTEAFF. The CDR3 nucleotides read TGCGCCAGTCGGATCGGGGGGAGCACTGAAGCTTTCTTT. The chain couples TRBV4-1 to TRBJ1-1, with D possibly being TRBD1 (5 bases). In germline, CDR1 is MGHRA, CDR2 YSYEKL. The V end was cut by 9 bases, the J end by 4 bases, with 15 bases between. The CDR3 covers 13 residues.

This chain connects TRBV5-1 to TRBJ2-2; D may be TRBD1 (5 bases). With 0 bases removed from V and 5 bases from J, the gap between germline ends came to 23 bases. The CDR3 runs to 19 residues. CDR1 and CDR2 from the germline V gene are SGHRS and YFSETQ. The DNA for the CDR3 is TGCGCCAGCAGCTTGGGGCGCGTTTTGGGGCTGACTGGGACCGGGGAGCTGTTTTTT. Translated: CASSLGRVLGLTGTGELFF.

The chain couples TRBV9 to TRBJ1-2; D remains ambiguous. This CDR3 has 16 amino acids. CDR1 and CDR2 from the germline V gene are SGDLS and YYNGEE. Trimming took 3 bases from V and 3 from J, leaving 18 bases between them. The DNA for the CDR3 is TGTGCCAGCAGCGGTCTAACCCGGGCGGGTCACTATGGCTACACCTTC. Encoded protein: CASSGLTRAGHYGYTF.

V is TRBV20-1 and J is TRBJ1-1; D gene uncertain. The CDR3 loop spans 9 amino acids. V was cut by 4 bases and J by 10 bases, with 7 bases left in between. From germline, CDR1 is DFQATT and CDR2 SNEGSKA (reference sequence). CDR3 sequence (DNA): TGCAGTGCTACTACCCCAGCTTTCTTT. Its protein is CSATTPAFF.

V is TRBV7-9 and J is TRBJ2-7; D uncertain. With 8 bases removed from V and 0 bases from J, the gap between germline ends came to 11 bases. Germline V gene sequence: CDR1 SEHNR, CDR2 FQNEAQ (reference sequence). The CDR3 is 13 residues long. The CDR3 DNA is TGTGCCAGCCGTAAGGGAAGCTCCTACGAGCAGTACTTC. It is translated as CASRKGSSYEQYF.

As for this clone: The same CDR3 is also encoded by other DNA sequences in this sample. This chain links TRBV5-1 with TRBJ2-7, with 9 bases matching TRBD2. This CDR3 is 15 amino acids long. Germline assignment: CDR1 SGHRS and CDR2 YFSETQ. The junction had 2 bases not matched to a gene; V was cut back by 0 bases and J by 1 base. The CDR3 reads CASSLGSGRSYEQYF. The CDR3 DNA follows: TGCGCCAGCAGCTTGGGGAGCGGGAGGTCCTACGAGCAGTACTTC. The full variable domain, completed using reference TRBV5-1 and TRBJ2-7, is KAGVTQTPRYLIKTRGQQVTLSCSPISGHRSVSWYQQTPGQGLQFLFEYFSETQRNKGNFPGRFSGRQFSNSRSEMNVSTLELGDSALYLCASSLGSGRSYEQYFGPGTRLTVT.

The chain joins TRBV27 to TRBJ2-1; 9 nucleotides agree with TRBD2. CDR1 is MNHEY, CDR2 SMNVEV, per germline (reference sequence). The length of the CDR3 is 16 residues. The junction had 15 bases not matched to a gene; V was cut back by 9 bases and J by 6 bases. The CDR3 region has the DNA TGTGCCAGTACCCCGGTAGGGGTAGCGGGAGTCAATGAGCAGTTCTTC. The encoded protein is CASTPVGVAGVNEQFF.

V usage is TRBV6-5 and J usage is TRBJ2-1; D gene ambiguous. There are 12 residues in the CDR3. Germline V gives CDR1 MNHEY, CDR2 SVGAGI. Trimming took 6 bases from V and 8 from J, leaving 11 bases between them. The CDR3, as DNA: TGTGCCAGCAGCCCTGGCCCGCATGAGCAGTTCTTC. Translation gives CASSPGPHEQFF.

The V and J genes are TRBV7-9 and TRBJ1-2; a possible D gene is TRBD1 (6 bases). This CDR3 is 14 amino acids long. The V and J ends lost 1 base and 4 bases respectively, with 10 bases between them. CDR1 and CDR2 (germline): SEHNR, FQNEAQ (reference sequence). The DNA of the CDR3 is TGTGCCAGCAGCTTAGAAGGGGGGACCTATGGCTACACCTTC. Translating gives CASSLEGGTYGYTF.

V usage is TRBV15 and J usage is TRBJ1-6; no clear D gene. Between the trimmed V and J ends, which lost 0 bases and 10 bases, there was a span of 10 bases. The CDR3 is 14 residues long. CDR1 and CDR2 from the germline V gene are LNHNV and YYDKDF (reference sequence). The CDR3 spells CATSRDGSRSPLHF. The CDR3 DNA is TGTGCCACCAGCAGAGACGGGAGCCGATCACCCCTCCACTTT.

This clone has only one observation. The chain has TRBV19 and TRBJ1-2; D unresolved. The CDR3 sequence is 14 residues long. Trimming took 3 bases from V and 4 from J, leaving 12 bases between them. Germline V gives CDR1 LNHDA, CDR2 SQIVND (reference sequence). The CDR3 region is CASSIMAASYGYTF. CDR3 nucleotide sequence: TGTGCCAGTAGTATCATGGCAGCTAGCTATGGCTACACCTTC.

This sequence joins TRBV19 and TRBJ2-3; D not resolved. The CDR3 spans 12 residues. Trimming took 9 bases from V and 5 from J, leaving 12 bases between them. Germline values: CDR1 LNHDA, CDR2 SQIVND (reference sequence). CDR3 sequence: CARSYVGDTQYF. The CDR3, as DNA: TGTGCCAGGTCTTACGTGGGAGATACGCAGTATTTT.

This chain links TRBV19 with TRBJ1-3; 9 positions agree with TRBD1. V dropped 5 bases and J dropped 4; count of bases not matched to a gene: 6. This CDR3 is 15 amino acids long. The germline gives CDR1 LNHDA, CDR2 SQIVND (reference sequence). The CDR3: CASSPGDRDGNTIYF. The CDR3 bases are TGTGCCAGTAGTCCCGGGGACAGGGACGGAAACACCATATATTTT.